A single sample is the source of the 21 T cell receptor beta chains below, sequenced in a study of blood T cell repertoires in COVID-19. The method was immunoSEQ multiplex PCR; TCRdb's version includes in-frame clones alone and lacks a portion of them. The sample includes about 65,000 clones, roughly nine tenths of them seen just once. The sequencing input was peripheral blood. The receptors here all came from a man in his 60s with acute or convalescent COVID-19.

This clone showed up just once. This chain connects TRBV12-3 or TRBV12-4 to TRBJ2-2, with TRBD1 as a possible D gene (5 bases). This CDR3 contains 13 residues. The V and J ends lost 8 bases and 6 bases respectively, with 13 bases between them. The DNA of the CDR3 is TGTGCCAGCGCCCGAAGGGGTTCCGGGGAGCTGTTTTTT. Translating it yields CASARRGSGELFF.

The gene calls are TRBV4-1 and TRBJ2-4; TRBD1 matches at 8 bases. The germline gives CDR1 MGHRA, CDR2 YSYEKL. The CDR3 spans 15 residues. Trimming removed 4 bases from V and 9 bases from J; junction bases left unmatched: 11. CDR3 protein: CASSPSTGVGAIQYF. CDR3 nucleotides: TGCGCCAGCAGCCCTTCGACAGGGGTGGGGGCCATTCAGTACTTC.

The rearrangement joins TRBV6-1 to TRBJ2-5; maybe TRBD1 (6 bases). CDR1 and CDR2 from the germline V gene are MNHNS and SASEGT. The CDR3 is made up of 16 amino acids. Between the trimmed V and J ends, which lost 1 base and 4 bases, there was a span of 16 bases. CDR3 residues: CASSEVLGQYPETQYF. The CDR3, as DNA: TGTGCCAGCAGTGAAGTGCTTGGACAGTACCCAGAGACCCAGTACTTC.

DNA of the CDR3: TGTGCCAGCAGCTCAGTACAACCTGAAGCTTTCTTT. It is translated as CASSSVQPEAFF. The chain has TRBV7-8 and TRBJ1-1; D remains ambiguous. This CDR3 has 12 residues. V was trimmed by 4 bases and J by 6 bases, leaving 9 bases between them. Germline loops: CDR1 SGHVS, CDR2 FQNEAQ.

The genes are TRBV3-1 (or the pseudogene TRBV3-2) and TRBJ2-1; D may be TRBD1 (6 bases). The V gene lost 2 bases and the J gene lost 0 bases, with 11 bases spanning the gap. The CDR3 loop spans 16 amino acids. Germline CDR1 LGHDT, CDR2 YNNKEL (reference sequence). This chain's CDR3 is CASSQQGHYSYNEQFF. The CDR3 DNA follows: TGTGCCAGCAGCCAACAGGGACATTACTCCTACAATGAGCAGTTCTTC.

Comment on this clone: An end of the junction differs from the germline gene, which may be a read error. This chain connects TRBV19 to TRBJ2-1; 9 bases agree with TRBD1. The germline gives CDR1 LNHDA, CDR2 SQIVND (reference sequence). The CDR3 is made up of 15 amino acids. The CDR3 sequence: CASSSAGQGYSEQFF. The CDR3 nucleotides read TGTGCCAGTAGCTCCGCGGGACAGGGCTACAGTGAGCAGTTCTTC.

J is TRBJ1-6 and V is TRBV5-6; unclear D gene. V was trimmed by 1 base and J by 0 bases, leaving 11 bases between them. Germline V gene sequence: CDR1 SGHDT, CDR2 YYEEEE. The CDR3 extends over 17 amino acids. For the CDR3, the DNA is TGTGCCAGCAGCTTGTTGGCTGTCAGCTCCTATAATTCACCCCTCCACTTT. Amino acid sequence: CASSLLAVSSYNSPLHF.

This clone has a handful of counts. The chain joins TRBV5-4 to TRBJ1-1; D not certain. This CDR3 comprises 13 residues. V was shortened by 4 bases and J by 4 bases, with 11 bases between the two germline ends. Germline V gene lookup returns CDR1 SGHNT and CDR2 YYREEE (reference sequence). Written as DNA, the CDR3 is TGTGCCAGCAGCCCCGTTCCCGGCACTGAAGCTTTCTTT. Protein product: CASSPVPGTEAFF.

This clone was recorded once. The chain joins TRBV18 to TRBJ1-2; 7 nucleotides line up with TRBD1. The trim removed 3 bases at V and 0 bases at J, leaving 7 bases unmatched. CDR1 and CDR2 (germline): KGHSH, LQKENI. The CDR3 length is 16 residues. The CDR3 DNA follows: TGTGCCAGCTCACCCACCTGGGACAGCACTAACTATGGCTACACCTTC. Translation gives CASSPTWDSTNYGYTF.

The V call is TRBV27, the J call TRBJ2-7, with TRBD1 matching 11 bases. The CDR3 has 14 residues. The germline CDR1 and CDR2 sequences are MNHEY and SMNVEV (reference sequence). V was clipped by 4 bases and J by 6 bases; unmatched bases: 5. CDR3 protein: CASSWTGGLREQYF. In nucleotides, the CDR3 is TGTGCCAGCAGTTGGACAGGGGGCCTTCGCGAGCAGTACTTC.

This clone showed up just once. This sequence joins TRBV3-1 (or the pseudogene TRBV3-2) and TRBJ2-7, with D unclear. This CDR3 comprises 13 residues. V lost 4 bases, J lost 4 bases, and 11 bases lay in between. Germline V CDR1 and CDR2: LGHDT, YNNKEL (reference sequence). The CDR3 loop reads CASSPGIIYEQYF. The CDR3, as DNA: TGTGCCAGCAGCCCCGGTATTATTTACGAGCAGTACTTC.

The CDR3 DNA reads as TGTGCCAGCACCGACGTCCGACAGGGCCTTAATTCACCCCTCCACTTT. Translation gives CASTDVRQGLNSPLHF. This chain connects TRBV11-2 to TRBJ1-6; TRBD1 matches 7 bases. The CDR3 contains 16 residues. Germline V CDR1 and CDR2: SGHAT, FQNNGV. V shed 7 bases and J 6 bases; nucleotides not matched to a gene: 12.

The V gene is TRBV7-9, the J gene TRBJ1-2; D gene uncertain. Germline loops: CDR1 SEHNR, CDR2 FQNEAQ (reference sequence). The CDR3 consists of 15 residues. V shed 5 bases and J shed 2 bases, with 15 bases lying between them. The CDR3 region is CASSPLPVLNYGYTF. DNA for the CDR3: TGTGCCAGCAGCCCCCTGCCCGTCCTAAACTATGGCTACACCTTC. The whole variable domain, filled in from reference TRBV7-9 and TRBJ1-2, reads DTGVSQNPRHKITKRGQNVTFRCDPISEHNRLYWYRQTLGQGPEFLTYFQNEAQLEKSRLLSDRFSAERPKGSFSTLEIQRTEQGDSAMYLCASSPLPVLNYGYTFGSGTRLTVV.

The V call is TRBV9, the J call TRBJ2-7; 9 bases map to TRBD1. V was clipped by 0 bases and J by 2 bases; unmatched bases: 6. From germline, CDR1 is SGDLS and CDR2 YYNGEE. The CDR3 covers 16 residues. The chain's CDR3 is CASSVGGQGSAYEQYF. DNA for the CDR3: TGTGCCAGCAGCGTAGGCGGACAGGGGAGTGCCTACGAGCAGTACTTC.

A few counts support this clone. The V gene is TRBV30, the J gene TRBJ1-2; unclear D gene. Germline CDR1 GTSNPN, CDR2 SVGIG (reference sequence). This CDR3 has 13 amino acids. CDR3: CARWQEVPYGYTF. The CDR3 bases are TGTGCTCGATGGCAGGAGGTACCGTATGGCTACACCTTC.

The chain has TRBV4-1 and TRBJ2-6; D may be TRBD2 (5 bases). The germline CDR1 and CDR2 sequences are MGHRA and YSYEKL. This CDR3 is 16 amino acids long. V was shortened by 0 bases and J by 4 bases, with 10 bases between the two germline ends. The CDR3 reads CASSQDRDTGANVLTF. The CDR3 DNA sequence: TGCGCCAGCAGCCAAGATCGGGATACCGGGGCCAACGTCCTGACTTTC.

The chain couples TRBV2 to TRBJ2-2, with D hard to call. Trimming pared 4 bases from V and 0 bases from J, leaving 9 bases between. Germline CDR1 SNHLY, CDR2 FYNNEI. This CDR3 comprises 15 residues. CDR3 residues: CASSARQANTGELFF. In DNA form, the CDR3 reads TGTGCCAGCAGTGCGCGTCAAGCGAACACCGGGGAGCTGTTTTTT. Together with reference TRBV2 and TRBJ2-2, the CDR3 gives the full variable domain: EPEVTQTPSHQVTQMGQEVILRCVPISNHLYFYWYRQILGQKVEFLVSFYNNEISEKSEIFDDQFSVERPDGSNFTLKIRSTKLEDSAMYFCASSARQANTGELFFGEGSRLTVL.

The rearrangement links TRBV5-1 to TRBJ2-3; TRBD1 agrees at 8 bases. There are 18 residues in the CDR3. The J segment lost 3 bases and the V segment lost 2 bases, leaving 14 bases of the junction unmatched. Germline CDR1 and CDR2: SGHRS and YFSETQ. The CDR3 region is CASSFHRQGLLETDTQYF. The CDR3 DNA is TGCGCCAGCAGCTTCCATAGACAGGGGCTACTGGAGACAGATACGCAGTATTTT.

This clone was seen just once. This chain uses TRBV5-6 with TRBJ2-7; tentative D call: TRBD1 (6 bases). The germline V gene encodes CDR1 SGHDT and CDR2 YYEEEE. Trimming stripped 4 bases from V and 2 bases from J, with 10 bases between. The CDR3 spans 13 residues. The chain's CDR3 is CASSRAGAYEQYF. CDR3 DNA: TGTGCCAGCAGCAGGGCAGGGGCCTACGAGCAGTACTTC.

The chain has TRBV19 and TRBJ2-3; 10 bases agree with TRBD1. The trim removed 6 bases at V and 7 bases at J, leaving 16 bases unmatched. Germline CDR1 LNHDA, CDR2 SQIVND (reference sequence). The CDR3 spans 17 residues. CDR3: CASSRPTGTGVSNTQYF. As DNA, the CDR3 is TGTGCCAGTAGCCGCCCGACCGGGACAGGGGTTAGTAATACGCAGTATTTT.

The gene calls are TRBV18 and TRBJ1-4, with 8 bases identical to TRBD1. The germline V gene has CDR1 KGHSH and CDR2 LQKENI. This CDR3 contains 14 residues. V was pared by 6 bases and J by 12 bases, with 12 bases of the junction left unmatched. CDR3 coding DNA: TGTGCCAGCTCTCCAAGGGTTCAGGGGGCCGAACTGTTTTTT. Translated, it gives CASSPRVQGAELFF.